This TCR beta chain originates from a study of chemoradiotherapy in HPV16-positive cancers. About the research overall: Functional T-cell assays on two HPV16-positive patients' cells defined candidate HPV-specific clones and common TCR motifs. General study points: Candidate HPV-specific clones and E7-related TCR motifs grew in tumor during treatment.

For this clone: As yet, its antigen is unknown.

The repertoire was sequenced with immunoSEQ multiplex PCR; TCRdb's copy has only in-frame clones and lacks some. Among about 8,900 clones, approximately 84% were seen once, and the ten largest hold about 3%. Germline V gene lookup returns CDR1 MNHNS and CDR2 SASEGT. V was pared by 11 bases and J by 5 bases, with 11 bases of the junction left unmatched. The CDR3 is 14 amino acids. The source is a human donor with HPV-associated anogenital cancer. The chain carries TRBV6-1 and TRBJ2-5; 10 nucleotides agree with TRBD2. Material: tumor tissue, obtained from a patient who underwent chemoradiotherapy. CDR3 in amino acids: CAVPRSGGPETQYF. The CDR3 region has the DNA TGTGCCGTGCCTCGTAGCGGGGGGCCGGAGACCCAGTACTTC.